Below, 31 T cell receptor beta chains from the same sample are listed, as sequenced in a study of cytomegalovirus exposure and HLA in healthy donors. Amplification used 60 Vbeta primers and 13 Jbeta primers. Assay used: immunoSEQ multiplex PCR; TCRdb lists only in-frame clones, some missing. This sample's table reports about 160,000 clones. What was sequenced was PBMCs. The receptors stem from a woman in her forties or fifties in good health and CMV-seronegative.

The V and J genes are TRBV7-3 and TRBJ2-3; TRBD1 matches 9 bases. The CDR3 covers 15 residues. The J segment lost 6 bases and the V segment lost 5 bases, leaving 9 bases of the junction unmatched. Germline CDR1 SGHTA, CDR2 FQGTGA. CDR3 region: CASSEPGTGRDTQYF. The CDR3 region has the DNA TGTGCCAGCAGCGAGCCCGGGACAGGGAGGGATACGCAGTATTTT.

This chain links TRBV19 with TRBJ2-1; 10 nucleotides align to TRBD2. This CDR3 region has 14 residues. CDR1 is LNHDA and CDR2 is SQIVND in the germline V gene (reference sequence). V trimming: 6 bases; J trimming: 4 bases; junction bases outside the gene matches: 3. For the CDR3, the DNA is TGTGCCAGTAGAACTAGCGGGGATTACAATGAGCAGTTCTTC. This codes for CASRTSGDYNEQFF.

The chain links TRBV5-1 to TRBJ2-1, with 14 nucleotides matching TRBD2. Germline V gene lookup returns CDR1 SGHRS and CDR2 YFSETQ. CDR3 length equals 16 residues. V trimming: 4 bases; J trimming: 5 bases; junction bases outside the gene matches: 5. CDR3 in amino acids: CASSGTSGSLHNEQFF. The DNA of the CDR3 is TGCGCCAGCAGCGGGACTAGCGGGAGTCTCCACAATGAGCAGTTCTTC.

DNA for the CDR3: TGTGCCAGCAGCCCCTGGACTAGCGGGATGGTCGAGCAGTACTTC. It encodes CASSPWTSGMVEQYF. The chain couples TRBV9 to TRBJ2-7, with 12 bases matching TRBD2. There are 15 residues in the CDR3. J was trimmed by 6 bases and V by 4 bases; bases with no gene match: 8. Germline-derived CDR1 and CDR2 are SGDLS and YYNGEE.

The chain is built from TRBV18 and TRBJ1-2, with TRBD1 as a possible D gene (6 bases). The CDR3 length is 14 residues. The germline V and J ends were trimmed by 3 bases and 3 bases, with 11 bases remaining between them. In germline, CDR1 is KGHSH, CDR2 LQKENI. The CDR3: CASSPGSGDYGYTF. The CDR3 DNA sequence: TGTGCCAGCTCACCTGGATCAGGGGACTATGGCTACACCTTC.

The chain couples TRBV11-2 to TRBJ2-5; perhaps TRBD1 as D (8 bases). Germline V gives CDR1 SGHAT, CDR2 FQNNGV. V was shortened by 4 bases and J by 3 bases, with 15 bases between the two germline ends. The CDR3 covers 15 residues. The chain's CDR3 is CASSSQGAGEETQYF. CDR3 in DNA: TGTGCCAGCAGCTCTCAGGGGGCGGGAGAAGAGACCCAGTACTTC.

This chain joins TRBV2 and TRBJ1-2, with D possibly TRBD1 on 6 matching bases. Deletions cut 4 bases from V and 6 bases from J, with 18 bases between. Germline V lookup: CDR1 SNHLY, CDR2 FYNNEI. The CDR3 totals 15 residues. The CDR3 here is CASSVQGFRRNGYTF. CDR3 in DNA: TGTGCCAGCAGTGTTCAGGGGTTCAGAAGGAATGGCTACACCTTC.

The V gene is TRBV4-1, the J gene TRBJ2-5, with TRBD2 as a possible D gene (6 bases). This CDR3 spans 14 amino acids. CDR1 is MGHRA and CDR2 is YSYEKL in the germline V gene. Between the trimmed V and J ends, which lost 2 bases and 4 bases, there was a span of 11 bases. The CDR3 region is CASSQLGGLETQYF. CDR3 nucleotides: TGCGCCAGCAGCCAATTGGGAGGCCTAGAGACCCAGTACTTC.

The CDR3 DNA reads TGCGCCAGCAGCTCAGGCGGGAGCTCCTACAATGAGCAGTTCTTC. Its translation is CASSSGGSSYNEQFF. The genes are TRBV5-1 and TRBJ2-1; TRBD2 aligns across 7 bases. The germline V gene encodes CDR1 SGHRS and CDR2 YFSETQ. The CDR3 has 15 residues. V shed 3 bases and J 0 bases; nucleotides not matched to a gene: 3.

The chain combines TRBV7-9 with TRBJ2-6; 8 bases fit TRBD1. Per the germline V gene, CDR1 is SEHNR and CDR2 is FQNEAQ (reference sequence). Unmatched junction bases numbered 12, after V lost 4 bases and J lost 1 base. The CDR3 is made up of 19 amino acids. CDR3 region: CASSWPRDRIPSGANVLTF. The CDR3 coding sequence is TGTGCCAGCAGCTGGCCCCGGGACAGGATACCATCTGGGGCCAACGTCCTGACTTTC.

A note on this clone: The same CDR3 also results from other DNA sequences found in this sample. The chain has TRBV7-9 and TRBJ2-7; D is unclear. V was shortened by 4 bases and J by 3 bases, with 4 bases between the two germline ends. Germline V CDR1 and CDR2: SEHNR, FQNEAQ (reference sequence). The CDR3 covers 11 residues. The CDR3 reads CASSSNYEQYF. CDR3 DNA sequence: TGTGCCAGCAGCTCAAACTACGAGCAGTACTTC.

The CDR3 sequence is CASSGTSSGELFF. The CDR3 DNA reads as TGTGCCAGCAGTGGGACTAGCTCCGGGGAGCTGTTTTTT. The V gene is TRBV6-4, the J gene TRBJ2-2; 8 positions agree with TRBD2. CDR1 is MRHNA, CDR2 SNTAGT, per germline. The CDR3 runs 13 residues. Unmatched junction bases numbered 1, after V lost 4 bases and J lost 6 bases.

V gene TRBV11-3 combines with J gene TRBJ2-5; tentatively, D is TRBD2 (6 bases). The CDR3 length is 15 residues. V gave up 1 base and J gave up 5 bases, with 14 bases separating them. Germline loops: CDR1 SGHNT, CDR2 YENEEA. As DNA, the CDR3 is TGTGCCAGCAGCTTAGGGCCTAGCGATGCGGAGACCCAGTACTTC. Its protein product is CASSLGPSDAETQYF.

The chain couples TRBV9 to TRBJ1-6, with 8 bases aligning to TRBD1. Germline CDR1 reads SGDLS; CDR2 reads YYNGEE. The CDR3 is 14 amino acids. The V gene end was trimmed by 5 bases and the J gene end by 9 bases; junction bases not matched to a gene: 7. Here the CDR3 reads CASSGQGRTSPLHF. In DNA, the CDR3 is TGTGCCAGCAGTGGACAGGGAAGGACTTCACCCCTCCACTTT.

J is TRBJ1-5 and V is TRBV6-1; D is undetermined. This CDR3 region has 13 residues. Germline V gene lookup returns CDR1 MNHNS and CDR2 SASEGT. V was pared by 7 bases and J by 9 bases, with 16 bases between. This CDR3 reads CASKTAGERPQHF. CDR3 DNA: TGTGCCAGCAAGACCGCCGGGGAACGGCCCCAGCATTTT.

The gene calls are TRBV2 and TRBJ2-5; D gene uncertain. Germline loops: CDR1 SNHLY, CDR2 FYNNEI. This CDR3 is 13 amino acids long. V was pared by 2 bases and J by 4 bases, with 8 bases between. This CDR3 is CASSEYQVETQYF. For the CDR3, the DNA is TGTGCCAGCAGTGAATACCAGGTAGAGACCCAGTACTTC.

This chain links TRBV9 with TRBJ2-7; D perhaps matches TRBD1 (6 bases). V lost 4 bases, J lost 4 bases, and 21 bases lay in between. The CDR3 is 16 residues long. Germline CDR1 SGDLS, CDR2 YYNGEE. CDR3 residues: CASSQNRASYGYEQYF. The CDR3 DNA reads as TGTGCCAGCAGCCAGAACAGGGCGAGTTATGGTTACGAGCAGTACTTC.

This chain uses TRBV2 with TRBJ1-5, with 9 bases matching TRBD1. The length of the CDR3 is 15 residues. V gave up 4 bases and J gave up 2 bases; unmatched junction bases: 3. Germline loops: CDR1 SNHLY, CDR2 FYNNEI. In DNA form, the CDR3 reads TGTGCCAGCAGTGGGTGGACAGGGGGCAATCAGCCCCAGCATTTT. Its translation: CASSGWTGGNQPQHF.

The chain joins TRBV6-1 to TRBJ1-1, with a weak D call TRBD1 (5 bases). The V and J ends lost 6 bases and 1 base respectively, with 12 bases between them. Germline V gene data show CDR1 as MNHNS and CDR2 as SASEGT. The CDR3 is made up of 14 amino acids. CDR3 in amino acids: CASRSRAGNTEAFF. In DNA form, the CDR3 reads TGTGCCAGCAGGAGCAGGGCTGGGAACACTGAAGCTTTCTTT.

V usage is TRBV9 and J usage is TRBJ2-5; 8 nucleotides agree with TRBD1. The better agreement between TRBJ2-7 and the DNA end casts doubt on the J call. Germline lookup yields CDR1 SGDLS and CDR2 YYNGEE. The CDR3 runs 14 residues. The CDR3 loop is CASSPSGGYYEQYF. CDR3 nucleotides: TGTGCCAGCAGCCCGTCAGGGGGCTACTACGAGCAGTACTTC.

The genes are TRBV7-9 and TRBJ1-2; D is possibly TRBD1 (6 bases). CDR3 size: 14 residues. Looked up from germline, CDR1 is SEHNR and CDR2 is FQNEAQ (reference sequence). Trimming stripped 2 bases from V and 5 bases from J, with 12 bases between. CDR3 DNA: TGTGCCAGCAGCTTACCAGGGGCAGGGTATGGCTACACCTTC. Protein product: CASSLPGAGYGYTF. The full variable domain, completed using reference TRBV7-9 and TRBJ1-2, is DTGVSQNPRHKITKRGQNVTFRCDPISEHNRLYWYRQTLGQGPEFLTYFQNEAQLEKSRLLSDRFSAERPKGSFSTLEIQRTEQGDSAMYLCASSLPGAGYGYTFGSGTRLTVV.

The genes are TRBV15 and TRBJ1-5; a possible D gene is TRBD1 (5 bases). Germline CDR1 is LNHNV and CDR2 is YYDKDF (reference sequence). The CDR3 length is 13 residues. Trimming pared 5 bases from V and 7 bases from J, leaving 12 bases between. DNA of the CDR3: TGTGCCACCAGCCTGGGGGAGGTGCAGCCCCAGCATTTT. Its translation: CATSLGEVQPQHF.

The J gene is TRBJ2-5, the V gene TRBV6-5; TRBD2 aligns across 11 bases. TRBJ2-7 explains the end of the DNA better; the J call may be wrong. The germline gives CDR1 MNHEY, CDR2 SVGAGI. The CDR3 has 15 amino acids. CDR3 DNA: TGTGCCAGCACTCGGTCTAGCGGGGGGTCATACGAGCAGTACTTC. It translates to CASTRSSGGSYEQYF.

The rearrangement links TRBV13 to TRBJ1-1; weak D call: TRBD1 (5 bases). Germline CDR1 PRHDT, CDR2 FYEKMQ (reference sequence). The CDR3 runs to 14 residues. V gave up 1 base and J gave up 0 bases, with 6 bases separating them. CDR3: CASSLDRMNTEAFF. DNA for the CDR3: TGTGCCAGCAGCTTAGACAGGATGAACACTGAAGCTTTCTTT.

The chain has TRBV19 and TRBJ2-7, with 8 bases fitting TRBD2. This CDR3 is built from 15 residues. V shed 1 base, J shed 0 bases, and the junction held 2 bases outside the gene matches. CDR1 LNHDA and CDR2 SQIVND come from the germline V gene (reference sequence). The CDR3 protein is CASSIVRGVSYEQYF. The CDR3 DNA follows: TGTGCCAGTAGTATAGTGCGGGGGGTCTCCTACGAGCAGTACTTC. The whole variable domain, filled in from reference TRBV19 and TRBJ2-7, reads DGGITQSPKYLFRKEGQNVTLSCEQNLNHDAMYWYRQDPGQGLRLIYYSQIVNDFQKGDIAEGYSVSREKKESFPLTVTSAQKNPTAFYLCASSIVRGVSYEQYFGPGTRLTVT.

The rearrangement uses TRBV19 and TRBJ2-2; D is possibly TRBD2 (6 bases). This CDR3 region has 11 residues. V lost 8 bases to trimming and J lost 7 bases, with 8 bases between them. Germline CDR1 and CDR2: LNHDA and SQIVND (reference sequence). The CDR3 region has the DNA TGTGCCAGTTCGCGGGGCGGGGAGCTGTTTTTT. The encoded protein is CASSRGGELFF.

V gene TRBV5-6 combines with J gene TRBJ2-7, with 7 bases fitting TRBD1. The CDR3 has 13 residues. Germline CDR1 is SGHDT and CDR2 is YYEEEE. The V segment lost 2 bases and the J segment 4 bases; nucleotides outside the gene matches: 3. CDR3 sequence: CASSFWTGYEQYF. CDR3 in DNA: TGTGCCAGCAGCTTCTGGACAGGTTACGAGCAGTACTTC.

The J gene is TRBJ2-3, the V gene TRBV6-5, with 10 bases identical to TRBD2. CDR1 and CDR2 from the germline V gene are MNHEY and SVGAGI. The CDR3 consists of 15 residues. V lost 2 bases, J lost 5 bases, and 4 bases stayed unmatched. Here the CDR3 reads CASSYTSGVGDTQYF. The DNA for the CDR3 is TGTGCCAGCAGTTACACTAGCGGGGTAGGAGATACGCAGTATTTT.

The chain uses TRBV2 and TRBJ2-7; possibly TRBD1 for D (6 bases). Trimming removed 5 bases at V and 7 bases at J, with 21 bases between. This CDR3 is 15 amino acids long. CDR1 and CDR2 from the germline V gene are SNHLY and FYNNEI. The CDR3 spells CASSRDKTGRKEQYF. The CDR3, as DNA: TGTGCCAGCAGTCGAGACAAGACAGGACGGAAGGAGCAGTACTTC.

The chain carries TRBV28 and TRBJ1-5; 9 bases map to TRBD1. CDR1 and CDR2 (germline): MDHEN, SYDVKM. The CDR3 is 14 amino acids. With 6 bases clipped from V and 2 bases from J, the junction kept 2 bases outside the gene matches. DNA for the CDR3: TGTGCCAGCAGGAGGGACAGGGGCAATCAGCCCCAGCATTTT. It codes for CASRRDRGNQPQHF.

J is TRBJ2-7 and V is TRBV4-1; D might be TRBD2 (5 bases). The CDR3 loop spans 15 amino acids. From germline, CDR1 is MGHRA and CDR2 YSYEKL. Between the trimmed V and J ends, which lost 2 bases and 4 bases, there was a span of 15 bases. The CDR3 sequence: CASSQPARTGYEQYF. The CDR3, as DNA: TGCGCCAGCAGCCAACCGGCCCGGACGGGATACGAGCAGTACTTC.